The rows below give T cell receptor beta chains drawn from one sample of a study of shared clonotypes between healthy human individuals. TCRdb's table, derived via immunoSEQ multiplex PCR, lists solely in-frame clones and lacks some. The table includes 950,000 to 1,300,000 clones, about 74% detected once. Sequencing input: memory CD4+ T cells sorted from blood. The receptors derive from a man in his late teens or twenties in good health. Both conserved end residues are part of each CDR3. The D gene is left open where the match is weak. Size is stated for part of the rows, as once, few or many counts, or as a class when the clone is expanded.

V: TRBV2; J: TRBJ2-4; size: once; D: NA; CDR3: CASSALRGAKNIQYF; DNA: TGTGCCAGCAGCGCCTTGAGAGGGGCAAAAAACATTCAGTACTTC
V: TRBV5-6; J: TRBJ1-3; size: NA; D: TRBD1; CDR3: CASSFRTGNTIYF; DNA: TGTGCCAGCAGCTTTAGGACAGGGAACACCATATATTTT
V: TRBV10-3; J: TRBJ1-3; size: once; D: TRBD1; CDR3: CAISAGQGAQRNTIYF; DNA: TGTGCCATCAGTGCGGGACAGGGGGCGCAAAGAAACACCATATATTTT
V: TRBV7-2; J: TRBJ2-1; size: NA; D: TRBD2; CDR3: CASSTSGSAPTGEQFF; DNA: TGTGCCAGCAGCACTAGCGGGAGTGCCCCTACAGGTGAGCAGTTCTTC
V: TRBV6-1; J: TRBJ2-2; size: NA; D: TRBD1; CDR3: CASETGTGGGGELFF; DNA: TGTGCCAGCGAAACCGGGACAGGGGGCGGCGGGGAGCTGTTTTTT
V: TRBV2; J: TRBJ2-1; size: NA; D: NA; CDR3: CASTTHRTDEQFF; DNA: TGTGCCAGCACAACACACCGGACCGATGAGCAGTTCTTC
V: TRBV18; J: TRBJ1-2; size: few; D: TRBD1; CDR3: CASSPGTGSGYTF; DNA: TGTGCCAGCTCACCAGGGACAGGGAGCGGCTACACCTTC
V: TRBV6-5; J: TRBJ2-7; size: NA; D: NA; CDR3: CASSYRGASYEQYF; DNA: TGTGCCAGCAGTTACAGGGGGGCTTCCTACGAGCAGTACTTC
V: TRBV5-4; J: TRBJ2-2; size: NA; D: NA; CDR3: CASSAGRTSTGELFF; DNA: TGTGCCAGCAGCGCGGGACGGACAAGCACCGGGGAGCTGTTTTTT
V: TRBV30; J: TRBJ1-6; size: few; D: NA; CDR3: CAWSEGHNSPLHF; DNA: TGTGCCTGGAGTGAGGGTCATAATTCACCCCTCCACTTT
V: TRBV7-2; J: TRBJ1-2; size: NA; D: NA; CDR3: CASSLGEGMGYGYTF; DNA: TGTGCCAGCAGCTTAGGGGAGGGGATGGGGTATGGCTACACCTTC
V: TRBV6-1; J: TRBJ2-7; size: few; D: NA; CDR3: CASSPETGPHEQYF; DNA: TGTGCCAGCAGTCCGGAAACAGGGCCACACGAGCAGTACTTC
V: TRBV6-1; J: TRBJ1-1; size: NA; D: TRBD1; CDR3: CASSEVFPGGMNTEAFF; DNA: TGTGCCAGCAGTGAAGTTTTCCCAGGGGGCATGAACACTGAAGCTTTCTTT
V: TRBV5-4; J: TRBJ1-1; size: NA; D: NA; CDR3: CASSLGHKNTEAFF; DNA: TGTGCCAGCAGCTTGGGACACAAGAACACTGAAGCTTTCTTT
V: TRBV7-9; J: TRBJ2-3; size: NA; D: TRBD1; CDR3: CAGGQSNTDTQYF; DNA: TGTGCCGGGGGACAGTCGAACACAGATACGCAGTATTTT
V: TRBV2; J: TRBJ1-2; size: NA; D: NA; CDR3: CASIAQGILGGYTF; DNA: TGTGCCAGCATAGCCCAGGGGATTCTCGGCGGCTACACCTTC
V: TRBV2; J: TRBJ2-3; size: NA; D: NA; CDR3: CASSEAGVSTDTQYF; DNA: TGTGCCAGCAGTGAAGCGGGGGTTAGCACAGATACGCAGTATTTT
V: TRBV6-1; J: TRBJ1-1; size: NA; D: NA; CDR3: CASSGSGNTEAFF; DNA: TGTGCCAGCTCCGGCTCGGGTAACACTGAAGCTTTCTTT
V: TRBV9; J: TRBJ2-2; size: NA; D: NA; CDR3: CASSVGGGGPGELFF; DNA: TGTGCCAGCAGCGTAGGAGGAGGGGGCCCCGGGGAGCTGTTTTTT
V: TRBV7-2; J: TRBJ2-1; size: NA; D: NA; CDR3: CASSRGTEYNEQFF; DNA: TGTGCCAGCAGCCGAGGGACGGAGTACAATGAGCAGTTCTTC
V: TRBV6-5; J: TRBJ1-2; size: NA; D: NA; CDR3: CASSYSGKSIYGYTF; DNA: TGTGCCAGCAGTTACTCGGGCAAGTCGATCTATGGCTACACCTTC
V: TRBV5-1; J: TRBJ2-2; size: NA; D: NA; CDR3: CASSFRTDTGELFF; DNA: TGCGCCAGCAGCTTCCGGACAGACACCGGGGAGCTGTTTTTT
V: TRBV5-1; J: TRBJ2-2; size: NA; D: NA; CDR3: CASSLGTANTGELFF; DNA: TGCGCCAGCAGCTTGGGGACAGCGAACACCGGGGAGCTGTTTTTT
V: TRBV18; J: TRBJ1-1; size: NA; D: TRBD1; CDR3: CASSRGQGAADTEAFF; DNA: TGTGCCAGCTCACGGGGACAGGGGGCTGCGGACACTGAAGCTTTCTTT
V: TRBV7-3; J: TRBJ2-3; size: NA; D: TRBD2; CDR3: CASSSSGVTTDTQYF; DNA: TGTGCCAGCAGCTCTAGCGGGGTTACCACAGATACGCAGTATTTT
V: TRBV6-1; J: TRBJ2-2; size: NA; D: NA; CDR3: CASSQPQGGELFF; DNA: TGTGCCAGCAGCCAACCCCAGGGCGGGGAGCTGTTTTTT
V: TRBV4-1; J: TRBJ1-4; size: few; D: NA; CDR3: CASSQGGEGSGEKLFF; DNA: TGCGCCAGCAGCCAGGGGGGTGAGGGGAGCGGCGAAAAACTGTTTTTT
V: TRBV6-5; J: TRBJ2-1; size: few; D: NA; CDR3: CASSPTMTNNEQFF; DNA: TGTGCCAGCAGCCCTACGATGACGAACAATGAGCAGTTCTTC
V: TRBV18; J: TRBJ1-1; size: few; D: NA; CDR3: CASSPLIQGGTEAFF; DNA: TGTGCCAGCTCACCCCTAATCCAGGGTGGGACTGAAGCTTTCTTT
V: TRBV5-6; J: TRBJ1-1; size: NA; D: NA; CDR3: CASRNRATEAFF; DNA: TGTGCCAGCAGAAACAGGGCCACTGAAGCTTTCTTT
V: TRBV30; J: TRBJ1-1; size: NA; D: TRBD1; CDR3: CAWDTGGRAEAFF; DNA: TGTGCCTGGGATACAGGGGGCCGGGCTGAAGCTTTCTTT
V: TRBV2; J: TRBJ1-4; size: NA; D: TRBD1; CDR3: CASSRDRGGVWEKLFF; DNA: TGTGCCAGCAGCCGGGACAGGGGTGGGGTATGGGAAAAACTGTTTTTT
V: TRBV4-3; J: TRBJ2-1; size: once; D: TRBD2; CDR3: CASSQAGTSGYMQDEQFF; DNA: TGCGCCAGCAGCCAAGCCGGGACTAGCGGGTACATGCAGGATGAGCAGTTCTTC
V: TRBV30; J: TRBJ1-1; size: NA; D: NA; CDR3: CASQEVYMNTEAFF; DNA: TGTGCCTCCCAGGAAGTCTACATGAACACTGAAGCTTTCTTT
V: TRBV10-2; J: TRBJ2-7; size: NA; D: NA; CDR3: CASSESVGLAYEQYF; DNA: TGCGCCAGCAGTGAGTCGGTAGGCCTAGCGTACGAGCAGTACTTC
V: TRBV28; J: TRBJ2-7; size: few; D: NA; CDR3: CASSLNPGDYEQYF; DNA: TGTGCCAGCAGTTTAAACCCGGGGGACTACGAGCAGTACTTC
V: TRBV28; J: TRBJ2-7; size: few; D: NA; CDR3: CASSLNYEQYF; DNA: TGTGCCAGCAGCTTAAATTACGAGCAGTACTTC
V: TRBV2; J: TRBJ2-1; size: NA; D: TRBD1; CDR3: CASSRDRTYNEQFF; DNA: TGTGCCAGCAGTAGGGACAGGACCTACAATGAGCAGTTCTTC
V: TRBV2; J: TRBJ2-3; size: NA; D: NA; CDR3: CASTQGDSVGRAQYF; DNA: TGTGCCAGCACCCAGGGGGACTCTGTCGGTCGGGCGCAGTATTTT
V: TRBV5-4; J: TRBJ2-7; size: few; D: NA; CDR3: CASSREEVHEQYF; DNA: TGTGCCAGCAGCCGAGAAGAGGTCCACGAGCAGTACTTC
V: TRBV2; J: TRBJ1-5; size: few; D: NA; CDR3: CASSDRRNQPQHF; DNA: TGTGCCAGCAGTGATCGCAGGAATCAGCCCCAGCATTTT
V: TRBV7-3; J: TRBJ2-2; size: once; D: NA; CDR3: CASSETGVTGELFF; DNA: TGTGCCAGCAGCGAGACGGGGGTCACCGGGGAGCTGTTTTTT
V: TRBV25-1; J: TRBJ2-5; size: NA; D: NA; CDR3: CASSFTEETQYF; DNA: TGTGCCAGCAGTTTCACGGAAGAGACCCAGTACTTC
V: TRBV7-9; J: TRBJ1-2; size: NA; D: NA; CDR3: CASSLGATSAGYTF; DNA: TGTGCCAGCAGCCTAGGGGCCACCTCTGCGGGCTACACCTTC
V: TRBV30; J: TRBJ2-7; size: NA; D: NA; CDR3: CAWLYVSGYEQYF; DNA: TGTGCCTGGCTGTACGTTAGCGGTTACGAGCAGTACTTC
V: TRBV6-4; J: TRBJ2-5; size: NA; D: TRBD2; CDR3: CASSALAGETQYF; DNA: TGTGCCAGCAGTGCGCTAGCGGGAGAGACCCAGTACTTC
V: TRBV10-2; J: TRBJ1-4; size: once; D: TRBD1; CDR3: CASRAGGEKLFF; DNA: TGCGCCAGCAGGGCAGGGGGTGAAAAACTGTTTTTT
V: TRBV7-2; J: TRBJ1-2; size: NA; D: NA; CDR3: CASSEDFLNYGYTF; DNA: TGTGCCAGCAGTGAGGACTTCCTTAACTATGGCTACACCTTC
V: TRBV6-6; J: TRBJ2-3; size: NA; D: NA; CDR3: CASSPVRPSTDTQYF; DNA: TGTGCCAGCAGTCCCGTACGCCCTAGCACAGATACGCAGTATTTT
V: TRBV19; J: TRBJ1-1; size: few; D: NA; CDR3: CASSGGRNTEAFF; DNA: TGTGCCAGTAGCGGTGGACGGAACACTGAAGCTTTCTTT
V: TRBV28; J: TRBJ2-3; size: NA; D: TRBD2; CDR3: CASSRGTSGFTDTQYF; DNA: TGTGCCAGCAGCCGAGGGACTAGCGGTTTCACAGATACGCAGTATTTT
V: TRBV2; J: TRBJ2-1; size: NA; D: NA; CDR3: CASRPSEYNEQFF; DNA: TGTGCCAGTCGGCCTAGCGAGTACAATGAGCAGTTCTTC
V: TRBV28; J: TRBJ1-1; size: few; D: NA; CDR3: CASSPRTLGTEAFF; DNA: TGTGCCAGCAGTCCCCGGACCCTTGGCACTGAAGCTTTCTTT
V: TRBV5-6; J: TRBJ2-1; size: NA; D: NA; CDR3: CASSEHGGLYNEQFF; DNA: TGTGCCAGCAGTGAACACGGGGGCCTCTACAATGAGCAGTTCTTC
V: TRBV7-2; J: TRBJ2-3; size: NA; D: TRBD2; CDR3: CASSLSWGGSSGTDTQYF; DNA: TGTGCCAGCAGCTTAAGTTGGGGCGGGAGTTCCGGCACAGATACGCAGTATTTT
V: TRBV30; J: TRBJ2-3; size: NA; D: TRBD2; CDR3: CAWRTSGGTDTQYF; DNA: TGTGCCTGGAGGACTAGCGGGGGCACAGATACGCAGTATTTT
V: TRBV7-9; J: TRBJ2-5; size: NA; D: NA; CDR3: CASSFRGPAGETQYF; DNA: TGTGCCAGCAGCTTCAGAGGACCAGCGGGAGAGACCCAGTACTTC
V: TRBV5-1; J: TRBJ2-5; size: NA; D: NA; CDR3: CASFVVGLHQETQYF; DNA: TGCGCCAGCTTTGTTGTAGGACTTCACCAAGAGACCCAGTACTTC
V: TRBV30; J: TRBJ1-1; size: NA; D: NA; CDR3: CAWRTTGRPTEAFF; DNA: TGTGCCTGGAGAACAACAGGGCGCCCGACTGAAGCTTTCTTT
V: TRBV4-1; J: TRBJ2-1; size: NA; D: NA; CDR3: CASSQERGEQFF; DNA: TGCGCCAGCAGCCAAGAGAGGGGTGAGCAGTTCTTC